What follows are 9 T cell receptor beta chains derived from one specimen sequenced in a study of T cell repertoires in cytomegalovirus infection. MiXCR, applied by TCRdb to the reads, yields one record per CDR3 protein. Found here are approximately 910,000 distinct CDR3 sequences, around a third of them singletons; the top ten hold over 11%. No antigen is known for these receptors. Sequencing was performed on cultured CD8+ T cells from PBMCs, taken from culture after CMV antigen stimulation. The receptors shown here come from a human donor in good health (CMV status not recorded). Some clones in this sample may be carry-over from other donors' samples.

This clonotype was seen more than once but under ten times. The CDR3 nucleotides are TGTGCCATCAAAACGGGACTAAAGAGCCACGAGCAGTACTTC. This codes for CAIKTGLKSHEQYF. The rearrangement joins TRBV10-3 to TRBJ2-7, with 7 bases fitting TRBD2. The V and J ends lost 7 bases and 5 bases, in that order; junction bases with no gene match: 11. The germline gives CDR1 ENHRY, CDR2 SYGVKD. This CDR3 spans 14 amino acids.

The table lists this clonotype with a few counts. The genes are TRBV28 and TRBJ1-5; tentatively, D is TRBD1 (5 bases). CDR1 and CDR2 (germline): MDHEN, SYDVKM. The CDR3 length is 16 residues. Trimming left V 3 bases short and J 4 bases short, with 16 bases between. CDR3 in amino acids: CASSFRRGKGNQPQHF. As DNA, the CDR3 is TGTGCCAGCAGTTTCAGGAGGGGAAAGGGGAATCAGCCCCAGCATTTT.

This sequence joins TRBV9 and TRBJ1-1; tentative D call: TRBD1 (6 bases). The CDR3 is 15 amino acids. Germline lookup yields CDR1 SGDLS and CDR2 YYNGEE. V gave up 3 bases and J gave up 6 bases, with 18 bases separating them. The CDR3: CASSAVLGAFAEAFF. CDR3 DNA sequence: TGTGCCAGCAGCGCAGTTTTGGGGGCCTTCGCTGAAGCTTTCTTT.

The chain is built from TRBV7-6 and TRBJ1-2; weak D call: TRBD1 (5 bases). Germline V gene lookup returns CDR1 SGHVS and CDR2 FNYEAQ. The CDR3 spans 15 residues. V was clipped by 1 base and J by 7 bases, with 16 bases between them. CDR3 bases: TGTGCCAGCAGCTTAGGGACAACACGGGCGGTTGGCTACACCTTC. This sequence encodes CASSLGTTRAVGYTF.

This rearrangement joins TRBV20-1 to TRBJ2-7; D might be TRBD1 or TRBD2, each matching 5 bases. Per the germline V gene, CDR1 is DFQATT and CDR2 is SNEGSKA (reference sequence). Between the trimmed V and J ends, which lost 3 bases and 2 bases, there was a span of 17 bases. CDR3 length: 15 amino acids. The CDR3 here is CSARRTGTSAYEQYF. As DNA, the CDR3 is TGCAGTGCTAGGCGAACCGGGACCAGCGCCTACGAGCAGTACTTC.

This clonotype has more than one count but fewer than ten. V and J are TRBV18 and TRBJ1-3; D remains ambiguous. Per the germline V gene, CDR1 is KGHSH and CDR2 is LQKENI. V was shortened by 3 bases and J by 0 bases, with 9 bases between the two germline ends. The CDR3 sequence is 15 residues long. The CDR3 nucleotides are TGTGCCAGCTCACCCCTTGTCAGCTCTGGAAACACCATATATTTT. It yields the protein CASSPLVSSGNTIYF.

CDR3 region: CASSPVASGGATEAFF. CDR3 in DNA: TGTGCCAGCTCACCAGTGGCCTCGGGGGGGGCGACTGAAGCTTTCTTT. This sequence joins TRBV18 and TRBJ1-1; tentatively, D is TRBD1 (6 bases). This CDR3 contains 16 residues. Deletions cut 2 bases from V and 5 bases from J, with 18 bases between. CDR1 KGHSH and CDR2 LQKENI come from the germline V gene.

This chain links TRBV7-9 with TRBJ2-3; the D gene could be TRBD1 or TRBD2 (5 bases each). The CDR3 has 17 amino acids. From germline, CDR1 is SEHNR and CDR2 FQNEAQ (reference sequence). V gave up 7 bases and J gave up 1 base, with 21 bases separating them. The CDR3 reads CASTSGWGMHRTDTQYF. The CDR3 coding sequence is TGTGCCAGCACCTCGGGTTGGGGGATGCATCGCACAGATACGCAGTATTTT.

This clonotype was seen a handful of times. This chain connects TRBV27 to TRBJ2-7; D unresolved. The germline V gene has CDR1 MNHEY and CDR2 SMNVEV (reference sequence). The CDR3 runs to 9 residues. V was trimmed by 10 bases and J by 5 bases, leaving 6 bases between them. CDR3 region: CATLDEQYV. CDR3 DNA sequence: TGTGCCACGTTGGACGAGCAGTACGTC.